This entry is about one T cell receptor (beta chain). The table lists this clone with a count of one. The antigen this receptor binds is unknown. Base qualities are not provided; no much larger clone lies one nucleotide away. The cohort was made up of around 720 healthy bone marrow donors. All cohort members were sampled while nominally healthy, although unrecorded immune exposures were likely present. The donor was CMV seronegative and belonged to the group of 320 or so seronegative cohort members. A peripheral blood sample was provided by each donor, and peripheral blood mononuclear cells were used for TCR beta sequencing. Genomic DNA was extracted from the blood cell samples with the Qiagen DNeasy Blood Extraction Kit. The data originate from a study of cytomegalovirus exposure and HLA in healthy donors (dated by TCRdb to about 2017). Notes on the research overall: According to an earlier analysis of a few hundred of the donors, 200 million or so T cells yielded over 90 million unique TCR beta sequences and 276 Gb of sequence data. Along with the roughly 700-subject first cohort, a separate validation cohort of over 90 different subjects was used. High-throughput TCR immunosequencing, statistical association of individual TCRs with disease status, and machine learning were combined to predict cytomegalovirus infection status. Because of strong linkage in the cohort, a few DR-DQ haplotypes were treated as single units for association and clustering. The study profiled the T cell repertoires of some 610 subjects by immunosequencing and related them to cytomegalovirus serostatus. Among the roughly 390 genotyped donors, approximately 76% belonged to the genetic ancestry cluster associated with self-reported Caucasian donors. Genome-wide SNP genotypes for about three fifths of the roughly 700 donors were used in a later genetic analysis, which treated that subset as a discovery cohort. Across 300 to 400 genotyped donors of the cohort, an average of about 250,000 unique TCR beta nucleotide sequences per donor were sequenced, and roughly a sixth of those sequences were non-productive. The study aimed to test whether cataloging public T cell receptors could reveal signatures of past pathogen exposure. All discovery cohort repertoires had been generated using a single sequencing platform. Rather than using new phenotypic data, the later analysis identified candidate immune exposures from TCR beta sequences and from how often those sequences occurred across donors. A later analysis re-examined previously published TCR beta repertoires from just over 650 donors and added high-resolution HLA genotyping to investigate patterns of TCR occurrence. An earlier analysis of 500 to 650 of the donors applied high-throughput TCR beta sequencing to assess whether each TCR beta V gene segment acted as functional or pseudogenic. Approximately 300 gigabases of sequencing data and tens of millions of unique TCR sequences were included in an early release covering under 650 HLA-typed donors. The number of typed donors differed by locus: about 620-640 for A, B, C, DRB1 and DQB1; 522 for DQA1; roughly 600 for DPA1; and some 470 for DPB1. Alongside the repertoire data, information on donor age, sex, ethnicity and CMV serostatus was compiled. Class I and class II HLA loci were covered by the typing at four-digit resolution.

Trimming at the junction amounts to 7 bases on V and 0 bases on J, and the germline ends lie 9 bases apart. There are 13 amino acids in the CDR3, from cysteine to phenylalanine inclusive. This entry keeps only the CDR3 DNA: 39 bases, framed from base 1. Per the germline V gene, MNHEY is the CDR1 and SVGAGI is the CDR2. Libraries were constructed by the immunoSEQ multiplex PCR assay. For the multiplex PCR, a mixture combining 60 forward primers for TCR Vbeta segments and 13 reverse primers for TCR Jbeta segments was used. The CDR3 region of rearranged TCR beta genes was amplified from genomic DNA with a multiplex PCR assay. The Illumina HiSeq System was used to sequence the amplified TCR beta libraries as 87-base-pair reads. Per the authors' processing: A later analysis tallied 75 million to 95 million unique TCR beta chains across the 666 repertoires, and approximately 12 million of those chains were shared by two or more donors. To remove PCR and sequencing errors, raw reads were error-corrected and collapsed into unique sequences using a nearest-neighbor algorithm that merged closely related sequences. V, D and J gene segments were assigned by aligning CDR3 sequences to IMGT reference sequences. For a sequence to be retained, a match of at least six nucleotides was required to both a V gene segment and a J gene segment. A rearrangement was called productive if the CDR3 had no stop codons and remained in frame with V and J, and every other rearrangement was called non-productive. CDR3 was defined according to IMGT convention as the region running from the second conserved V-encoded cysteine to the conserved J-encoded phenylalanine. The earlier analysis of fewer than 750 of the donors excluded sequences that lacked an unambiguous match to a single V gene segment. In an earlier analysis of around 600 of the donors, V segments were called functional above 56.7% productive rearrangements and were called segregating when the between-donor standard deviation exceeded 5%. To diagnose cytomegalovirus status from the catalog of TCR beta chain sequences, a statistical classification framework was built. In a later analysis, TCR nucleotide sequences were compared against IMGT/GENE-DB human TR gene sequences so that V and J genes could be assigned. The TCRdist pipeline was used in a later analysis to assign CDR3 sequences and most-parsimonious VDJ recombination scenarios. In a later analysis, each TCR beta chain was defined by its CDR3 amino acid sequence together with its V-gene family, and reads lacking a unique V-gene family were excluded. In a later analysis, 550 to 650 highly shared, low-generation-probability nucleotide sequences were removed to address suspected cross-contamination and a sequencing artifact. In a later analysis, a clonal expansion index was calculated for each public chain from normalized within-repertoire ranks of inferred template counts. In a later analysis, generation probabilities were computed using a VDJ recombination model fitted to out-of-frame rearrangements, and the results were checked against IGoR. Hypergeometric tests were used in a later analysis to score TCR-TCR, TCR-HLA and TCR-CMV co-occurrence, with a repertoire-size bias correction applied to the TCR pairs. False discovery rates were estimated in a later analysis by permuting HLA or CMV assignments 20 times. In a later analysis, co-occurring TCRs were grouped using DBSCAN, and TCRdist sequence similarity was added for clustering within HLA-allele-positive subsets. Repertoires with fewer than 30,000 or more than 120,000 public chains were left out of co-occurrence clustering, as were a handful of repertoires with anomalous nucleotide sharing. This is the immuneACCESS table as TCRdb keeps it, with only in-frame sequences that have V and J called. A part of the clones is gone; compared with another copy, unresolved V genes explain less than half, and the rest is unexplained. Clone size and V and J calls were adopted from that table, with D and trimming inferred from the DNA. This sample gives under 250,000 clones in total; around four fifths of them show up just once. The ten largest make up around 4% of the sample.

The investigation overall reported the following: A further reported finding was that TCR beta sequences accurately predicted the HLA-A and HLA-B alleles for most subjects in the first cohort. In the study, 150 to 200 TCR beta chains were listed as associated with cytomegalovirus. Some IMGT-functional V segments, including TRBV6-2 and TRBV6-3, could not be told apart with the 87-base-pair reads, so those segments were excluded. When HLA alleles, especially DR and DQ, strongly co-occurred, TCR associations were difficult to assign to individual alleles. A later genetic analysis associated a missense DCLRE1C variant with V-gene and J-gene trimming of TCR beta chains, and an independent cohort replicated the association. While some public TCRs were present in many individuals, most TCR sequences turned up only very rarely across donors. Compared with the 666-donor mean, donors in an Asian-associated ancestry cluster had fewer N-insertions in productive TCRs, according to a later genetic analysis. In vitro tests confirmed that a few of the cytomegalovirus-associated TCR beta chains recognize cytomegalovirus antigens. The classifier was reported to diagnose cytomegalovirus status with high specificity and sensitivity in both the original cohort and the validation cohort. Because HLA typing was unavailable for some donors at each locus, only the typed subset was used in association tests. Several of the top co-occurrence clusters appeared to be linked to parvovirus B19, influenza, CMV and Epstein-Barr virus, according to a later analysis. Specific HLA alleles were associated with 18,000 or so TCR beta sequences at a false discovery rate of 0.05 in a later analysis. Most CMV-associated TCR beta chains appeared to be HLA-restricted in a later analysis, and the HLA associations seemed to be driven largely by CMV exposure. A cluster of highly shared sequence variants was judged likely to represent a technical artifact of the sequencing pipeline. Correlated functional status among segregating V segments might be attributable to linkage disequilibrium, but an unknown experimental factor could not be ruled out. The presence/absence analyses assumed that sequencing depth was roughly uniform across donors, and that assumption may not be true. Immune exposure information for the cohort was limited to CMV serostatus. This cohort had only TCR beta chains sequenced, and the lack of alpha or paired-chain data limited which features could be detected. In a later analysis, HLA-associated TCR beta chains showed more clonal expansion and lower generation probabilities than non-associated chains that were equally common. It was suggested by the authors that the approach could potentially be generalized to other disease states and immunological phenotypes. According to a later analysis, TCR association rates differed among HLA loci, with DRB1 alleles showing the most associated TCRs and HLA-C alleles showing the fewest. The earlier analysis of approximately 590 of the donors excluded about 16 rarely observed V segments, including chromosome 9 orphons, because counts were too low. In an earlier analysis of under 600 of the donors, most TCR beta V segments were observed in productive rearrangements about 90% or about 30% of the time, broadly matching IMGT annotations.

The chain was built from TRBV6-5 and TRBJ1-1; the D gene is unclear. Sample: PBMCs. This sequence originates from a male donor in good health and CMV-seronegative. The CDR3 protein sequence reads: CASIASLNTEAFF. DNA sequence: TGTGCCAGCATCGCCAGTCTGAACACTGAAGCTTTCTTT.